The present entry profiles one TCR beta chain with its context. The target of this receptor is not known. No much larger clone exists at a distance of one base, and base qualities are not known. For commercial TCRB immunosequencing, around 500 nanograms of biopsy DNA were submitted for each sample. CDR3 regions were amplified from genomic DNA by Adaptive Biotechnology using a two-step, amplification bias-controlled multiplex PCR. The first PCR used primers for every V and J gene segment; the second PCR added barcodes and Illumina adapters. An Illumina instrument was used to sequence the CDR3 libraries. Under the source paper's analysis protocol: Vendor-provided pipelines were combined with custom analysis of raw data in R/Bioconductor under R version 3.3.0. Clonality, which ranges from 0 to 1, was calculated as the inverse of the normalised Shannon entropy across all productive clones. High-frequency clones were defined as the repertoire share of the top 100 clones, retaining only clones passing a 95% confidence test. Overlap between samples was measured with the Morisita-Horn index, while repertoire diversity was measured with the Simpson index. Imported from immuneACCESS, the table was reduced by TCRdb to in-frame sequences with V and J called. These copies leave out some clones; in studies compared against another copy, an unresolved V gene accounts for under half, and the cause of the remainder is not known. Clone size and the V and J calls come from that table; the DNA yielded D and trimming. Here the sample has roughly 60,000 clones; roughly nine tenths occur a single time. The ten most abundant clones make up under 2.5% of the sample.

Explained via the paper, the time point label denotes: neoterminal ileum biopsy at postoperative endoscopy, about 6 months after surgery. Eligible patients were adults with ileal or ileocolonic Crohn's disease who had an indication for ileocolonic resection. Before DNA extraction, whole ileal mucosal biopsies were kept frozen at -80 degrees C. Genomic DNA was extracted from frozen whole biopsies with a TRizol-based method and quantified on a NanoDrop 2000 spectrophotometer. The data are from a study of T cell repertoires in ileal Crohn's disease (dated by TCRdb to the late 2010s). With regard to the full study: The median duration of disease was roughly 7.6 years, and at the time of surgery around 32% of patients were active smokers. Every patient underwent surgery because of a complication, which was stricturing disease in 61% of cases and penetrating disease in roughly 39%. Roughly half of the patients were given postoperative therapy, with about 19 on anti-TNF agents and about a dozen on thiopurines. M6 samples were neoterminal ileum biopsies taken at postoperative colonoscopy. TCR repertoire analysis was done in a few dozen Crohn's disease patients from a prospective multicentre cohort. Running in parallel with the study was a multicentre cohort set up to find predictors of early endoscopic recurrence following ileocolonic resection. A Rutgeerts score above i0 was used to define endoscopic postoperative recurrence. A total of around 150 mucosal samples from roughly 60 patients were sequenced, collected from several sites on the surgical specimen as well as at postoperative endoscopy. Study-wide findings and limitations: Within the first year after surgery, the timing of postoperative endoscopy varied, and the median delay was roughly 6.9 months. Only a subgroup of patients, of unstated size, had mucosal CD4 and CD8 T cells sorted and sequenced. Compared with CD4 T cells, sorted CD8 T cells held more high-frequency clones, which suggests that the mucosal expansions were mostly CD8. Patients who were active smokers at surgery had a significantly higher proportion of clonal expansions than non-smokers (roughly 24% vs 19%, p=0.02). Endoscopic recurrence was found to be associated with higher high-frequency clone percentages at surgery, and recurrence was observed in all patients with clonality above 26.8% (18/57).

The source material was ileal tissue. The sequence derives from an adult with Crohn's disease.

CDR3 region: CASSLSLLAGDTDTQYF. The nucleotides read TGTGCCAGCAGTTTATCCCTCCTAGCGGGGGACACAGATACGCAGTATTTT. The sequence links TRBV27 to TRBJ2-3; 10 bases in the junction line up with TRBD2. Trimming accounts for 0 bases at V and 2 bases at J, while the number of junction bases matched to no gene is 5. From a lookup of the germline V gene (reference sequence), CDR1 and CDR2 are MNHEY and SMNVEV. From the cysteine up to the phenylalanine, the CDR3 has a length of 17 residues. Solely the CDR3 DNA is kept, with 51 bases framed from the first base.